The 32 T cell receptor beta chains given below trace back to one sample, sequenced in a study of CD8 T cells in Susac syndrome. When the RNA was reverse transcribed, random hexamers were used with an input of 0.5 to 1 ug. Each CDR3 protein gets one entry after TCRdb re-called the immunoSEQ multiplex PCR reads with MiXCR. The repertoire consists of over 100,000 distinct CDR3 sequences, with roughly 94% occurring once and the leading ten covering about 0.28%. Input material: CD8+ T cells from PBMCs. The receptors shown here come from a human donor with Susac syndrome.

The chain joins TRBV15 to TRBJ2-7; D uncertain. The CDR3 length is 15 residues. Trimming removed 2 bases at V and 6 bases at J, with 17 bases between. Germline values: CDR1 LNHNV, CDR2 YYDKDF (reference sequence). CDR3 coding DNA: TGTGCCACCAGCAGACCTGTCATAGGGTTGAGCGAGCAGTACTTC. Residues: CATSRPVIGLSEQYF.

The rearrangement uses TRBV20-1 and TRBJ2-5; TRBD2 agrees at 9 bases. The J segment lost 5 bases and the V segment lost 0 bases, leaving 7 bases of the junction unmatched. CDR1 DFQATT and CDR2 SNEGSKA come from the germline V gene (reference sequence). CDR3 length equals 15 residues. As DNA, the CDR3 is TGCAGTGCTAGAGATCGCGGGGGGGCCAGGGAGACCCAGTACTTC. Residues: CSARDRGGARETQYF.

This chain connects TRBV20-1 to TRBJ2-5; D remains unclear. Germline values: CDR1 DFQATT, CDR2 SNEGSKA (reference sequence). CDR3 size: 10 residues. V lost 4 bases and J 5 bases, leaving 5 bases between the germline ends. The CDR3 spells CSATVETQYF. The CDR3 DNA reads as TGCAGTGCTACGGTCGAGACCCAGTACTTC.

CDR3 amino acids: CAKEGTGFYEQYF. The CDR3 DNA is TGCGCCAAAGAAGGGACAGGATTCTACGAGCAGTACTTC. V usage is TRBV5-1 and J usage is TRBJ2-7, with 8 bases fitting TRBD1. The CDR3 extends over 13 amino acids. V lost 9 bases and J lost 3; bases outside the gene matches: 8. The germline CDR1 and CDR2 sequences are SGHRS and YFSETQ.

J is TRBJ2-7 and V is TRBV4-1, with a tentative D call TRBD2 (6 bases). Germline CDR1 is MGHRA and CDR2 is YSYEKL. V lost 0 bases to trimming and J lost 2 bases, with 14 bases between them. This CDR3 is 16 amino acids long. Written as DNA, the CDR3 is TGCGCCAGCAGCCAAGATGGAGGGTTTGGTCCCTACGAGCAGTACTTC. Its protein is CASSQDGGFGPYEQYF.

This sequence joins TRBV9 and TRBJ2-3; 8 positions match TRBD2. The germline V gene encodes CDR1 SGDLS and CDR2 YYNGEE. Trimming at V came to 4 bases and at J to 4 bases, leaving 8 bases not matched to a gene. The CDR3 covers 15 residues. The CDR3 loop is CASSTSGTRADTQYF. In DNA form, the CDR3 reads TGTGCCAGCAGCACTTCGGGGACTAGGGCAGATACGCAGTATTTT.

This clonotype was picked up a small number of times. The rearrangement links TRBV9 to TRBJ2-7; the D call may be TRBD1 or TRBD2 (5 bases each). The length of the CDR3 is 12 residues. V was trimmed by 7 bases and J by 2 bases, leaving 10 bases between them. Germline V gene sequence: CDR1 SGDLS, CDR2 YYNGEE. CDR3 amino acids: CASGTGPYEQYF. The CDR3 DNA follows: TGTGCCAGCGGTACGGGACCCTACGAGCAGTACTTC. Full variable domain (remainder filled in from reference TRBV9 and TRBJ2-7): DSGVTQTPKHLITATGQRVTLRCSPRSGDLSVYWYQQSLDQGLQFLIQYYNGEERAKGNILERFSAQQFPDLHSELNLSSLELGDSALYFCASGTGPYEQYFGPGTRLTVT.

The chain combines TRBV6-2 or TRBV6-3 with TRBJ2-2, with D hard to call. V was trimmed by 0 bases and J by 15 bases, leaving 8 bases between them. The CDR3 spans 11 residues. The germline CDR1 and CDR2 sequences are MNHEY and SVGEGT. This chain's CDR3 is CASSYSNWLFF. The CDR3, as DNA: TGTGCCAGCAGTTACTCGAATTGGTTGTTTTTT.

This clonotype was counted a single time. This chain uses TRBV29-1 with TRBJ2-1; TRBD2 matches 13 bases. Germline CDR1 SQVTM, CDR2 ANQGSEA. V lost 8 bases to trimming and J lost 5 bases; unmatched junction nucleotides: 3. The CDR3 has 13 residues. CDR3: CSSGTSGNNEQFF. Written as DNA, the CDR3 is TGCAGCTCCGGGACTAGCGGGAACAATGAGCAGTTCTTC.

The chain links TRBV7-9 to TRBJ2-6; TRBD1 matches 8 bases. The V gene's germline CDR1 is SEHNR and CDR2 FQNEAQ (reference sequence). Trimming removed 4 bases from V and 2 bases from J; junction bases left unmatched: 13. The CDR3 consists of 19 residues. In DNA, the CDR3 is TGTGCCAGCAGCTCCACCGTGACAGGGGCTGGGGCTGGGGCCAACGTCCTGACTTTC. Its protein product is CASSSTVTGAGAGANVLTF.

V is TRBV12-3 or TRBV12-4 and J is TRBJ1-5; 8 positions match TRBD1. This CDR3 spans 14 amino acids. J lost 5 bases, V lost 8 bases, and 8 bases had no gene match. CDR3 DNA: TGTGCCAGCGAACCGGGACAGGCTGATCAGCCCCAGCATTTT. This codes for CASEPGQADQPQHF.

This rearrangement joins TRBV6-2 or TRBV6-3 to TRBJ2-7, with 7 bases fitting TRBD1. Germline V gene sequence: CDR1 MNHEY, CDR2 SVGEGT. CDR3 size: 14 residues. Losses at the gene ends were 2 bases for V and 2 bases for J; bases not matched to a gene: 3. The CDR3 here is CASSYVQGAYEQYF. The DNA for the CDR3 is TGTGCCAGCAGTTACGTCCAGGGGGCCTACGAGCAGTACTTC.

CDR3 sequence (DNA): TGTGCCAGCAGTTACGACACAGCTCAAGAGACCCAGTACTTC. The encoded protein is CASSYDTAQETQYF. The chain employs TRBV6-6 and TRBJ2-5; D is ambiguous. The ends were cut back, 2 bases at V and 2 bases at J, with 9 bases in the middle. The CDR3 extends over 14 amino acids. The germline V gene has CDR1 MNHNY and CDR2 SVGAGI (reference sequence).

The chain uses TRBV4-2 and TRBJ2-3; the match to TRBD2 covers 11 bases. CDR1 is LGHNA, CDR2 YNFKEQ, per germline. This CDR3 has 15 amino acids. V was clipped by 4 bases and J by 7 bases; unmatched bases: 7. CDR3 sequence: CASSPRLAGTYTQYF. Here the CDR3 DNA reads TGTGCCAGCAGCCCCCGACTAGCGGGGACTTATACGCAGTATTTT.

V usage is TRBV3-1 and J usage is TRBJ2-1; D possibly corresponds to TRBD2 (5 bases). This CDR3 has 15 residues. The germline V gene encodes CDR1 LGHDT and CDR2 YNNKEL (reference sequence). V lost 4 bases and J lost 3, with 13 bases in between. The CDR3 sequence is CASSPIKDFYNEQFF. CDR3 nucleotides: TGTGCCAGCAGCCCGATCAAGGACTTCTACAATGAGCAGTTCTTC.

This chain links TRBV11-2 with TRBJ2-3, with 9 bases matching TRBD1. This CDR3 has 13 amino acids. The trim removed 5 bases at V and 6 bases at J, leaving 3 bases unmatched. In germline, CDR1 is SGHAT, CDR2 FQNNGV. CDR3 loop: CASSPGQGDTQYF. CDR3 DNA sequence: TGTGCCAGCAGCCCAGGACAGGGGGATACGCAGTATTTT. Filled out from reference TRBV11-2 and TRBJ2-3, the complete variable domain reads EAGVAQSPRYKIIEKRQSVAFWCNPISGHATLYWYQQILGQGPKLLIQFQNNGVVDDSQLPKDRFSAERLKGVDSTLKIQPAKLEDSAVYLCASSPGQGDTQYFGPGTRLTVL.

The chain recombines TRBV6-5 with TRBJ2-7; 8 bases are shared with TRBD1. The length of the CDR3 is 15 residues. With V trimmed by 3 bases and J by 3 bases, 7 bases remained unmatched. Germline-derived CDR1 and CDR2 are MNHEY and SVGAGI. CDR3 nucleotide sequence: TGTGCCAGCAGTTATTCGGACAGGGCCAACTACGAGCAGTACTTC. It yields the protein CASSYSDRANYEQYF.

CDR3 DNA: TGTGCCAGCAGTCAGAAGGGATGGATAGTTGGGGAGCAGTTCTTC. This gives the protein CASSQKGWIVGEQFF. This chain links TRBV27 with TRBJ2-1; D remains ambiguous. The V gene lost 5 bases and the J gene lost 10 bases, with 21 bases spanning the gap. Germline values: CDR1 MNHEY, CDR2 SMNVEV (reference sequence). The CDR3 has 15 amino acids.

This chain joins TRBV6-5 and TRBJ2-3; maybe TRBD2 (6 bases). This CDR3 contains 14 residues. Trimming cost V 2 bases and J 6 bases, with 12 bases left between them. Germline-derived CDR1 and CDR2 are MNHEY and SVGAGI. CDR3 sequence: CASSYDASVDTQYF. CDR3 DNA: TGTGCCAGCAGTTACGACGCTAGCGTCGATACGCAGTATTTT.

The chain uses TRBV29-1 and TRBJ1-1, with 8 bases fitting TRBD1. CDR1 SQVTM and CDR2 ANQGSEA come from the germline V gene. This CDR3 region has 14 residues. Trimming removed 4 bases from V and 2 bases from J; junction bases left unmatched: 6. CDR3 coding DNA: TGCAGCGTTGTAGCGGGACAGGCAAACACTGAAGCTTTCTTT. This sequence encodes CSVVAGQANTEAFF.

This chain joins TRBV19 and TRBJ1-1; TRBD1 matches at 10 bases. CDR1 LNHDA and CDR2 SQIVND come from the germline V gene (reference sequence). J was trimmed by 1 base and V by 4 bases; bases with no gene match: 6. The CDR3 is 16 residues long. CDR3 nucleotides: TGTGCCAGTAGTAAGGGACAGGGGAGGGGGAACACTGAAGCTTTCTTT. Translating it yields CASSKGQGRGNTEAFF. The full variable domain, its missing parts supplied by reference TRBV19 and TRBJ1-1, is DGGITQSPKYLFRKEGQNVTLSCEQNLNHDAMYWYRQDPGQGLRLIYYSQIVNDFQKGDIAEGYSVSREKKESFPLTVTSAQKNPTAFYLCASSKGQGRGNTEAFFGQGTRLTVV.

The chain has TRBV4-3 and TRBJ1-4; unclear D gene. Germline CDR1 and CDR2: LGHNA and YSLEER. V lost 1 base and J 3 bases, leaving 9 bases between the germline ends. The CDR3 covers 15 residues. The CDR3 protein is CASSQGLESNEKLFF. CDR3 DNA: TGCGCCAGCAGCCAAGGTTTGGAGTCTAATGAAAAACTGTTTTTT.

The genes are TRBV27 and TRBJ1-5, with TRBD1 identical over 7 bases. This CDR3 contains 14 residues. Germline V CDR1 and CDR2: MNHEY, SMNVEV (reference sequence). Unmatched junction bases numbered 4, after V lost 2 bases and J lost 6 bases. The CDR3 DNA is TGTGCCAGCAGTTTACACAGGGGTGGTCAGCCCCAGCATTTT. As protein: CASSLHRGGQPQHF.

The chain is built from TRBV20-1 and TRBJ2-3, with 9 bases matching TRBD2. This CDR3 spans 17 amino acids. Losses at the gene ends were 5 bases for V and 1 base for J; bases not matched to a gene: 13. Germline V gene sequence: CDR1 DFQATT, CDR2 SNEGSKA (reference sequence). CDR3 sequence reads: CSAPERKSGGRTDTQYF. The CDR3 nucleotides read TGCAGTGCTCCCGAGAGGAAAAGCGGGGGGCGCACAGATACGCAGTATTTT.

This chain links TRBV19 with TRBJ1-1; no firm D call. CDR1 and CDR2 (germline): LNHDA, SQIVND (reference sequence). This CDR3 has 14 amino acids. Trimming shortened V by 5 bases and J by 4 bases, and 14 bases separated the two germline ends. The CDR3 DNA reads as TGTGCCAGTAGTCCCACCTTTGGTTTCACTGAAGCTTTCTTT. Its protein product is CASSPTFGFTEAFF.

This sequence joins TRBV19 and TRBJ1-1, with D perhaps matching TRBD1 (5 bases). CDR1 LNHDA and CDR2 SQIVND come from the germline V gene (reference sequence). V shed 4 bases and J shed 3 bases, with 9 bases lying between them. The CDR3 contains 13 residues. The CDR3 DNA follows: TGTGCCAGTAGTAGCGGGGGATACACTGAAGCTTTCTTT. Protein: CASSSGGYTEAFF.

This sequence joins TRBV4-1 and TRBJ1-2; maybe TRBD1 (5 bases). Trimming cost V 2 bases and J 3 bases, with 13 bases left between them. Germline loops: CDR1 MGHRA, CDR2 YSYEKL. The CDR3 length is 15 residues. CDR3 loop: CASSQRGGGDYGYTF. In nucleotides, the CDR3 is TGCGCCAGCAGCCAAAGGGGCGGGGGTGACTATGGCTACACCTTC.

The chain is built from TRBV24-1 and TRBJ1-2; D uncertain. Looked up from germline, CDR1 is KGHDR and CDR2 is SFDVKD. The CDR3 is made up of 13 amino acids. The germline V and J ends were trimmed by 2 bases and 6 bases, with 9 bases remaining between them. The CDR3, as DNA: TGTGCCACCAGTGATTCACGGACGGATGGCTACACCTTC. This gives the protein CATSDSRTDGYTF.

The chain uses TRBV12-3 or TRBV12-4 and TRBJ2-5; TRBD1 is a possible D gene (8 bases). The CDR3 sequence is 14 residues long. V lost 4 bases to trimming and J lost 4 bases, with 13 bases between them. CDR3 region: CASSSHRGGETQYF. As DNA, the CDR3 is TGTGCCAGCAGTTCTCACAGGGGGGGAGAGACCCAGTACTTC.

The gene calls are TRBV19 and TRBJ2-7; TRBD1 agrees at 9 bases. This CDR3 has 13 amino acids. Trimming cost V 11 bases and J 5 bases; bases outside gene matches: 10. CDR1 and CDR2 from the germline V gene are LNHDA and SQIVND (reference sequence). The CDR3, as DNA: TGTGCCGCCTCTTGGACAGGGGAGGACGAGCAGTACTTC. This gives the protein CAASWTGEDEQYF.

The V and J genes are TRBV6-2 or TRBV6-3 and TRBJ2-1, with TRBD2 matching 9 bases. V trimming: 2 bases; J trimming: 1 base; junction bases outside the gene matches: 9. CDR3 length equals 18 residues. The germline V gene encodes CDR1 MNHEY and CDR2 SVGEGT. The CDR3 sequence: CASSYLSLSGGSYNEQFF. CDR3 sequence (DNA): TGTGCCAGCAGTTACCTATCACTTAGCGGGGGATCCTACAATGAGCAGTTCTTC.

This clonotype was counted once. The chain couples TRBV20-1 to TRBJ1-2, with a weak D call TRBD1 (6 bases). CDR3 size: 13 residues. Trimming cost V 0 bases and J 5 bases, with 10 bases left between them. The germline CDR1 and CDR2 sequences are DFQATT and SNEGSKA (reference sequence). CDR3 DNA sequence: TGCAGTGCTAGAGAAAGGACAGTATATGGCTACACCTTC. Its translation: CSARERTVYGYTF.